The 26 T cell receptor beta chains in this list originate from one sample, sequenced in a study of T cell changes during pregnancy in multiple sclerosis. Generated by immunoSEQ multiplex PCR, the TCRdb table keeps only in-frame clones and is missing some. Seen here are tens of thousands of clones, 70% to 90% observed once, and the top ten hold over 0.6%. This sample comprised CD4+ T cells from peripheral blood mononuclear cells, obtained in the first trimester of pregnancy. All receptors derive from a female donor in good health, enrolled as a control in a pregnancy study.

The CDR3 here is CASRIGTAWNSPLHF. The CDR3 coding sequence is TGTGCCAGCAGAATCGGGACTGCCTGGAATTCACCCCTCCACTTT. The chain couples TRBV6-5 to TRBJ1-6; perhaps TRBD1 as D (5 bases). The germline gives CDR1 MNHEY, CDR2 SVGAGI. This CDR3 is 15 amino acids long. Trimming removed 6 bases from V and 7 bases from J, with 16 bases in between.

This clone has a single count. This sequence joins TRBV9 and TRBJ1-3; 8 bases match TRBD1. V shed 2 bases and J 4 bases; nucleotides not matched to a gene: 2. This CDR3 comprises 14 residues. CDR1 is SGDLS and CDR2 is YYNGEE in the germline V gene. CDR3 amino acids: CASSVGTGGNTIYF. DNA for the CDR3: TGTGCCAGCAGCGTTGGGACAGGAGGAAACACCATATATTTT.

V gene TRBV28 combines with J gene TRBJ2-3; the match to TRBD2 covers 16 bases. V lost 8 bases, J lost 5 bases, and 4 bases stayed unmatched. The germline gives CDR1 MDHEN, CDR2 SYDVKM. This CDR3 spans 15 amino acids. The CDR3 spells CASAGTSGGVDTQYF. As DNA, the CDR3 is TGTGCCAGCGCCGGGACTAGCGGGGGGGTAGATACGCAGTATTTT.

The chain uses TRBV11-1 and TRBJ2-5; 7 bases agree with TRBD2. The V segment lost 5 bases and the J segment 2 bases; nucleotides outside the gene matches: 5. The CDR3 covers 14 residues. Germline V gene data show CDR1 as SGHAT and CDR2 as FQDESV (reference sequence). For the CDR3, the DNA is TGTGCCAGCAGCCCAAGGACTAGGCAAGAGACCCAGTACTTC. Translated, it gives CASSPRTRQETQYF.

The chain carries TRBV9 and TRBJ1-1; TRBD1 aligns across 8 bases. The CDR3 contains 18 residues. The V segment lost 4 bases and the J segment 0 bases; nucleotides outside the gene matches: 14. CDR1 SGDLS and CDR2 YYNGEE come from the germline V gene. The CDR3 DNA reads TGTGCCAGCAGCACAGACAGGGGAACGTTTTTGGTGAACACTGAAGCTTTCTTT. The encoded protein is CASSTDRGTFLVNTEAFF.

The gene calls are TRBV25-1 and TRBJ2-1, with 7 bases identical to TRBD1. Trimming cost V 4 bases and J 8 bases; bases outside gene matches: 5. This CDR3 region has 13 residues. Germline-derived CDR1 and CDR2 are MGHDK and SYGVNS. CDR3 nucleotide sequence: TGTGCCAGCAGTGGACAGGGTATCGATGAGCAGTTCTTC. This sequence encodes CASSGQGIDEQFF.

This chain connects TRBV18 to TRBJ1-2; 9 bases line up with TRBD1. This CDR3 spans 14 amino acids. The V segment lost 4 bases and the J segment 8 bases; nucleotides outside the gene matches: 8. From germline, CDR1 is KGHSH and CDR2 LQKENI. CDR3 region: CASSRLQGAEGYTF. DNA of the CDR3: TGTGCCAGCTCACGATTACAGGGGGCCGAAGGCTACACCTTC.

The V call is TRBV19, the J call TRBJ1-5, with D possibly matching TRBD1 (5 bases). The germline gives CDR1 LNHDA, CDR2 SQIVND (reference sequence). This CDR3 spans 15 amino acids. V was pared by 6 bases and J by 0 bases, with 12 bases between. The CDR3 region is CASRLDRSSNQPQHF. For the CDR3, the DNA is TGTGCCAGTAGACTCGACAGAAGTAGCAATCAGCCCCAGCATTTT.

This clone has a single count. This chain uses TRBV5-3 with TRBJ2-7; 7 nucleotides agree with TRBD1. TRBV5-3 counts as an open reading frame of uncertain function. The V gene end was trimmed by 4 bases and the J gene end by 1 base; junction bases not matched to a gene: 17. This CDR3 has 18 residues. For the CDR3, the DNA is TGTGCCAGAAGCCCGAACGCAAACCGGGACAGAGTTTCCTACGAGCAGTACTTC. Protein: CARSPNANRDRVSYEQYF.

V gene TRBV5-1 combines with J gene TRBJ2-2, with a possible D match to TRBD2 (5 bases). V was clipped by 0 bases and J by 5 bases, with 11 bases between them. CDR3 length: 15 amino acids. CDR1 and CDR2 (germline): SGHRS, YFSETQ. The CDR3, as DNA: TGCGCCAGCAGCTTGGATACGGGCGGGACCGGGGAGCTGTTTTTT. Protein product: CASSLDTGGTGELFF.

This CDR3 reads CASSLIITDTQYF. The CDR3 DNA is TGTGCCAGCAGCCTTATAATCACAGATACGCAGTATTTT. The J gene is TRBJ2-3, the V gene TRBV9, with D unresolved. The CDR3 length is 13 residues. Germline V gene lookup returns CDR1 SGDLS and CDR2 YYNGEE. Trimming shortened V by 4 bases and J by 2 bases, and 8 bases separated the two germline ends.

The chain recombines TRBV5-4 with TRBJ1-1; D gene uncertain. There are 14 residues in the CDR3. The ends were cut back, 2 bases at V and 5 bases at J, with 13 bases in the middle. Germline V gene data show CDR1 as SGHNT and CDR2 as YYREEE (reference sequence). For the CDR3, the DNA is TGTGCCAGCAGCTTACCGGGGTCGATGACTGAAGCTTTCTTT. Residues: CASSLPGSMTEAFF.

The chain is built from TRBV11-3 and TRBJ2-5, with D unclear. Trimming took off 3 bases at V and 2 bases at J, with 7 bases between the two ends. The germline V gene encodes CDR1 SGHNT and CDR2 YENEEA. This CDR3 is built from 13 residues. CDR3: CASSLGLQETQYF. The CDR3 DNA sequence: TGTGCCAGCAGCTTGGGCCTACAAGAGACCCAGTACTTC.

V and J are TRBV27 and TRBJ2-1; D is possibly TRBD1 (6 bases). V lost 8 bases and J lost 4, with 9 bases in between. CDR1 is MNHEY and CDR2 is SMNVEV in the germline V gene (reference sequence). The CDR3 has 12 residues. DNA for the CDR3: TGTGCCAGCGGACAGAATTACAATGAGCAGTTCTTC. The encoded protein is CASGQNYNEQFF.

This chain links TRBV6-6 with TRBJ2-1, with no clear D. CDR3 length: 13 residues. CDR1 is MNHNY and CDR2 is SVGAGI in the germline V gene (reference sequence). V lost 10 bases, J lost 8 bases, and 18 bases lay in between. The CDR3 sequence: CATRLVRLDEQFF. The CDR3 nucleotides read TGTGCCACCAGACTCGTACGACTCGATGAGCAGTTCTTC.

The J gene is TRBJ1-5, the V gene TRBV18; maybe TRBD1 (5 bases). The CDR3 has 16 residues. Trimming removed 0 bases from V and 3 bases from J, with 12 bases in between. Germline V lookup: CDR1 KGHSH, CDR2 LQKENI. This CDR3 is CASSPPQGTVNQPQHF. CDR3 bases: TGTGCCAGCTCACCACCCCAGGGAACGGTCAATCAGCCCCAGCATTTT.

The chain is built from TRBV5-1 and TRBJ1-1; 8 bases are shared with TRBD1. Germline assignment: CDR1 SGHRS and CDR2 YFSETQ. The V and J ends lost 6 bases and 2 bases, in that order; junction bases with no gene match: 12. CDR3 size: 16 residues. CDR3 in amino acids: CASILVPGQANTEAFF. The CDR3 coding sequence is TGCGCCAGCATCCTTGTACCGGGACAGGCTAACACTGAAGCTTTCTTT.

The chain is built from TRBV9 and TRBJ2-1; 7 positions match TRBD2. Looked up from germline, CDR1 is SGDLS and CDR2 is YYNGEE. The junction had 4 bases not matched to a gene; V was cut back by 0 bases and J by 4 bases. The CDR3 runs to 15 residues. The CDR3 reads CASSVGPSGYNEQFF. DNA of the CDR3: TGTGCCAGCAGCGTAGGGCCTAGCGGTTACAATGAGCAGTTCTTC.

This sequence joins TRBV9 and TRBJ1-2; possibly TRBD1 for D (5 bases). This CDR3 region has 14 residues. Germline CDR1 reads SGDLS; CDR2 reads YYNGEE. The V gene lost 0 bases and the J gene lost 8 bases, with 14 bases spanning the gap. The CDR3 nucleotides are TGTGCCAGCAGCGTAGTCAGCCAGGGTACCGGCTACACCTTC. This codes for CASSVVSQGTGYTF.

The chain combines TRBV30 with TRBJ2-2; 7 bases map to TRBD1. Germline lookup yields CDR1 GTSNPN and CDR2 SVGIG (reference sequence). The CDR3 sequence is 14 residues long. J was trimmed by 2 bases and V by 3 bases; bases with no gene match: 3. The CDR3 DNA is TGTGCCTGGAGCCGGGACAGTAACACCGGGGAGCTGTTTTTT. Encoded protein: CAWSRDSNTGELFF.

The chain links TRBV6-1 to TRBJ2-7; TRBD1 aligns across 10 bases. The CDR3 has 13 amino acids. The J segment lost 2 bases and the V segment lost 8 bases, leaving 3 bases of the junction unmatched. Germline assignment: CDR1 MNHNS and CDR2 SASEGT. CDR3 protein: CASEGQGTYEQYF. DNA of the CDR3: TGTGCCAGCGAGGGACAGGGGACCTACGAGCAGTACTTC.

V usage is TRBV5-1 and J usage is TRBJ2-2; D call uncertain. Germline V gives CDR1 SGHRS, CDR2 YFSETQ. CDR3 length: 12 amino acids. The V end lost 4 bases, the J end lost 8 bases, and 9 bases lay between the germline ends. The CDR3 DNA sequence: TGCGCCAGCAGCCGAAGCCTAGGGGAGCTGTTTTTT. It specifies CASSRSLGELFF.

The chain uses TRBV30 and TRBJ1-5; D perhaps matches TRBD1 (5 bases). From germline, CDR1 is GTSNPN and CDR2 SVGIG (reference sequence). V shed 7 bases and J shed 4 bases, with 17 bases lying between them. The CDR3 contains 14 residues. CDR3 region: CASSGQGGNQPQHF. CDR3 DNA sequence: TGTGCCTCCTCCGGGCAGGGTGGAAATCAGCCCCAGCATTTT.

This CDR3 is CASSPPDSGLETQYF. CDR3 DNA: TGTGCCAGCTCACCACCCGATAGCGGGCTTGAGACCCAGTACTTC. J is TRBJ2-5 and V is TRBV18; 7 positions match TRBD2. With 0 bases clipped from V and 5 bases from J, the junction kept 6 bases outside the gene matches. CDR3 length equals 15 residues. The V gene's germline CDR1 is KGHSH and CDR2 LQKENI.

The chain carries TRBV5-1 and TRBJ2-7; D ambiguous. V was cut by 7 bases and J by 2 bases, with 7 bases left in between. The CDR3 extends over 11 amino acids. The germline V gene has CDR1 SGHRS and CDR2 YFSETQ. The CDR3 spells CASGQAYEQYF. CDR3 nucleotide sequence: TGCGCCAGCGGGCAGGCCTACGAGCAGTACTTC.

The rearrangement joins TRBV7-8 to TRBJ2-1; 7 nucleotides align to TRBD1. V was clipped by 0 bases and J by 5 bases; unmatched bases: 4. The CDR3 length is 15 residues. Germline V CDR1 and CDR2: SGHVS, FQNEAQ. The CDR3: CASSLARQGHNEQFF. Written as DNA, the CDR3 is TGTGCCAGCAGCTTAGCAAGACAGGGTCACAATGAGCAGTTCTTC.